This paragraph covers one T cell receptor (beta chain) sequence. Its specificity is unknown. CDR3 size: 14 residues. The germline CDR1 and CDR2 sequences are MNHEY and SMNVEV (reference sequence). The data are from a study of T cells expressing NK-cell markers. About the study: Seven donors tested HCMV-seropositive and one tested seronegative among the eight sequenced. Regarding the study as a whole: The same clonotypes also predominated in the CD3+CD56-NKG2C+ fraction of several donors.

No DNA is given; TCRdb re-called the 5' RACE reads and lists each CDR3 protein once. The sample has about 430,000 distinct CDR3 sequences. This chain links TRBV27 with TRBJ2-7; TCRdb reports TRBD1, a call that lacks DNA to check it against. The sequence derives from a woman between 45 and 65 years old in good health. The specimen was blood T cells: a sorted CD56 or NKG2C T cell subset, CD4+ or CD8+ T cells, or bulk PBMC T cells (not recorded which). The CDR3 is CASRTTHRTYEQYF.